Below are 24 T cell receptor beta chains sequenced from a single sample in a study of shared clonotypes between healthy human individuals. Profiling relied on immunoSEQ multiplex PCR, and the TCRdb table lists in-frame clones only, not all of them. This sample has about 2.3 million clones; around 92% occur once, and the top ten carry 0.37%. Sequenced: naive CD4+ T cells from PBMCs. Subset denoted: CD45RA+ positively selected. Receptors originate from a man aged 18 to 30 in good health. Some clones in this sample may be carry-over from other donors' samples.

The chain joins TRBV29-1 to TRBJ1-6, with 9 bases identical to TRBD1. J lost 8 bases, V lost 4 bases, and 6 bases had no gene match. CDR3 length equals 14 residues. In germline, CDR1 is SQVTM, CDR2 ANQGSEA. CDR3 nucleotide sequence: TGCAGCGTTGGGACGGGACAGGGTGATTCACCCCTCCACTTT. As protein: CSVGTGQGDSPLHF.

As concerns this clone: The sample contains more than one DNA sequence encoding this CDR3. The chain combines TRBV5-1 with TRBJ2-1, with D perhaps being TRBD1 or TRBD2 (5 bases each). The CDR3 sequence is 14 residues long. Germline-derived CDR1 and CDR2 are SGHRS and YFSETQ. V was shortened by 0 bases and J by 7 bases, with 11 bases between the two germline ends. As DNA, the CDR3 is TGCGCCAGCAGCTTGGGGGGGACGTTGAATGAGCAGTTCTTC. Translation: CASSLGGTLNEQFF.

The rearrangement joins TRBV4-1 to TRBJ1-6; 7 bases fit TRBD1. The CDR3 is made up of 16 amino acids. The V gene's germline CDR1 is MGHRA and CDR2 YSYEKL. The V gene end was trimmed by 6 bases and the J gene end by 3 bases; junction bases not matched to a gene: 8. The CDR3 DNA reads as TGCGCCAGCAGACTTTTTCAGGGGGACTATAATTCACCCCTCCACTTT. Amino acids: CASRLFQGDYNSPLHF.

About this clone itself: Other nucleotide sequences from this sample produce the same CDR3. The chain recombines TRBV4-2 with TRBJ2-5; no firm D call. Germline lookup yields CDR1 LGHNA and CDR2 YNFKEQ. The CDR3 contains 15 residues. Trimming took off 0 bases at V and 1 base at J, with 9 bases between the two ends. Written as DNA, the CDR3 is TGTGCCAGCAGCCAAGACCGGACGAGCCAAGAGACCCAGTACTTC. It codes for CASSQDRTSQETQYF.

This chain links TRBV28 with TRBJ1-1; D gene ambiguous. There are 13 residues in the CDR3. Germline V CDR1 and CDR2: MDHEN, SYDVKM. Trimming left V 8 bases short and J 1 base short, with 11 bases between. This CDR3 is CASGYIGNTEAFF. The CDR3 nucleotides read TGTGCCAGCGGATATATAGGGAACACTGAAGCTTTCTTT.

The gene calls are TRBV21-1 and TRBJ1-5. TRBV21-1 is a listed pseudogene. The CDR3 sequence is 19 residues long. CDR3 in amino acids: CASTVGAAGSPAGNQPQHF. For the CDR3, the DNA is TGTGCCAGCACCGTCGGAGCAGCAGGAAGTCCCGCGGGCAATCAGCCCCAGCATTTT.

V gene TRBV6-6 combines with J gene TRBJ1-2, with D tentatively TRBD1 (6 bases). This CDR3 has 14 residues. V lost 7 bases and J 0 bases, leaving 12 bases between the germline ends. Germline V gene sequence: CDR1 MNHNY, CDR2 SVGAGI (reference sequence). The CDR3 bases are TGTGCCAGCATCAAGGCAGGGGCTAACTATGGCTACACCTTC. It specifies CASIKAGANYGYTF.

The chain has TRBV5-4 and TRBJ2-7; TRBD2 aligns across 15 bases. The CDR3 is made up of 14 amino acids. The germline gives CDR1 SGHNT, CDR2 YYREEE (reference sequence). The ends lost 3 bases at V and 9 bases at J; junction bases unmatched: 4. The CDR3 DNA reads TGTGCCAGCAGCTCCGGGACTAGCGGGAGGAGGCAGTACTTC. Translated: CASSSGTSGRRQYF.

The chain uses TRBV2 and TRBJ2-3; a weak D match, TRBD1 (6 bases). The V end was cut by 3 bases, the J end by 2 bases, with 12 bases between. The CDR3 spans 15 residues. Germline V gives CDR1 SNHLY, CDR2 FYNNEI. CDR3 sequence: CASSDGQGSTDTQYF. CDR3 bases: TGTGCCAGCAGTGATGGGCAGGGGTCCACAGATACGCAGTATTTT.

The chain has TRBV18 and TRBJ2-7; 8 bases match TRBD2. After removal of 6 bases from V and 1 base from J, the junction contained 8 bases not matched to a gene. CDR1 and CDR2 (germline): KGHSH, LQKENI. The CDR3 contains 15 residues. CDR3 nucleotides: TGTGCCAGCTCGCATACTAGCGGAACGTCCTACGAGCAGTACTTC. The encoded protein is CASSHTSGTSYEQYF.

V and J are TRBV11-1 and TRBJ2-5; no reliable D call. V was pared by 2 bases and J by 5 bases, with 6 bases between. Germline CDR1 reads SGHAT; CDR2 reads FQDESV (reference sequence). The CDR3 is made up of 12 amino acids. CDR3 region: CASSLTRETQYF. DNA for the CDR3: TGTGCCAGCAGCTTAACCCGGGAGACCCAGTACTTC.

V and J are TRBV18 and TRBJ2-3, with 9 bases that match TRBD2. In germline, CDR1 is KGHSH, CDR2 LQKENI. There are 17 residues in the CDR3. The ends lost 0 bases at V and 3 bases at J; junction bases unmatched: 7. The CDR3, as DNA: TGTGCCAGCTCACCACCTCAGCCAGCGGGAGGAACAGATACGCAGTATTTT. Its protein is CASSPPQPAGGTDTQYF.

This clone was detected only once. The rearrangement uses TRBV2 and TRBJ1-5; D unclear. CDR1 is SNHLY, CDR2 FYNNEI, per germline. Trimming pared 8 bases from V and 4 bases from J, leaving 15 bases between. This CDR3 has 14 residues. The CDR3 loop reads CASAVEGLNQPQHF. In DNA form, the CDR3 reads TGTGCCAGCGCGGTAGAGGGTCTGAATCAGCCCCAGCATTTT.

DNA of the CDR3: TGTGCCAGCGGACCTGGGACAGGCGACTACAATGAGCAGTTCTTC. This gives the protein CASGPGTGDYNEQFF. J is TRBJ2-1 and V is TRBV27; 8 bases match TRBD1. CDR3 length equals 15 residues. J lost 3 bases, V lost 8 bases, and 9 bases had no gene match. CDR1 MNHEY and CDR2 SMNVEV come from the germline V gene (reference sequence).

This clone was picked up one time. V usage is TRBV2 and J usage is TRBJ1-5, with D maybe TRBD1 (6 bases). CDR3 size: 12 residues. CDR1 and CDR2 (germline): SNHLY, FYNNEI. V lost 7 bases, J lost 6 bases, and 10 bases lay in between. The CDR3 is CASKQGGQPQHF. The CDR3 region has the DNA TGTGCCAGCAAACAGGGAGGTCAGCCCCAGCATTTT.

As for this clone: One junction end disagrees with the germline gene, perhaps due to a read error. This sequence joins TRBV28 and TRBJ2-2; D remains ambiguous. Germline loops: CDR1 MDHEN, CDR2 SYDVKM. The CDR3 is 14 residues long. The CDR3 loop reads CASTLNPETGELFF. The CDR3 DNA reads TGTGCCAGCACTTTAAACCCAGAGACCGGGGAGCTGTTTTTT.

V usage is TRBV5-1 and J usage is TRBJ2-7, with 8 positions matching TRBD2. The germline CDR1 and CDR2 sequences are SGHRS and YFSETQ. The CDR3 loop spans 15 amino acids. J gave up 6 bases and V 0 bases, and 8 bases lay outside the gene matches. The CDR3 nucleotides read TGCGCCAGCAGCTTGGGACCGGGACTAGGACGCGAGCAGTACTTC. Its protein product is CASSLGPGLGREQYF. The entire variable domain, with the rest obtained from reference TRBV5-1 and TRBJ2-7, is as follows: KAGVTQTPRYLIKTRGQQVTLSCSPISGHRSVSWYQQTPGQGLQFLFEYFSETQRNKGNFPGRFSGRQFSNSRSEMNVSTLELGDSALYLCASSLGPGLGREQYFGPGTRLTVT.

The rearrangement joins TRBV6-6 to TRBJ2-2; 7 nucleotides agree with TRBD2. After removal of 0 bases from V and 5 bases from J, the junction contained 6 bases not matched to a gene. CDR1 and CDR2 from the germline V gene are MNHNY and SVGAGI (reference sequence). CDR3 length: 16 amino acids. CDR3 amino acids: CASSYSAGRGTGELFF. CDR3 DNA sequence: TGTGCCAGCAGTTACTCAGCGGGAAGGGGAACCGGGGAGCTGTTTTTT.

The chain employs TRBV9 and TRBJ2-3, with D tentatively TRBD1 or TRBD2 (5 bases each). This CDR3 is built from 16 residues. V was pared by 0 bases and J by 2 bases, with 13 bases between. Per the germline V gene, CDR1 is SGDLS and CDR2 is YYNGEE. The CDR3 region is CASSVGGGIDTDTQYF. The CDR3 bases are TGTGCCAGCAGCGTAGGTGGGGGTATAGACACAGATACGCAGTATTTT.

The CDR3 DNA is TGTGCCAGCAGCTCACTAGCGGGAGTATACAATGAGCAGTTCTTC. Its translation is CASSSLAGVYNEQFF. This chain joins TRBV7-3 and TRBJ2-1, with 11 bases that match TRBD2. The CDR3 is 15 residues long. With V trimmed by 4 bases and J by 4 bases, 3 bases remained unmatched. Germline V lookup: CDR1 SGHTA, CDR2 FQGTGA. The variable domain in full, with the rest retrieved from reference TRBV7-3 and TRBJ2-1, is GAGVSQTPSNKVTEKGKYVELRCDPISGHTALYWYRQSLGQGPEFLIYFQGTGAADDSGLPNDRFFAVRPEGSVSTLKIQRTERGDSAVYLCASSSLAGVYNEQFFGPGTRLTVL.

The rearrangement links TRBV2 to TRBJ2-7; perhaps D is TRBD1 or TRBD2 (7 bases each). Trimming left V 5 bases short and J 1 base short, with 18 bases between. This CDR3 has 16 residues. Germline V lookup: CDR1 SNHLY, CDR2 FYNNEI. For the CDR3, the DNA is TGTGCCAGCAGTAGGCAGGGGGGGATTGGGTCCTACGAGCAGTACTTC. Protein: CASSRQGGIGSYEQYF.

This chain links TRBV5-1 with TRBJ2-4; 12 bases are a match to TRBD2. Looked up from germline, CDR1 is SGHRS and CDR2 is YFSETQ. There are 20 residues in the CDR3. V was clipped by 4 bases and J by 3 bases; unmatched bases: 17. CDR3 nucleotides: TGCGCCAGCAGCCCCGAGGCCCCTAGCGGGAGGGCCAGGGGCAAAAACATTCAGTACTTC. This gives the protein CASSPEAPSGRARGKNIQYF.

The chain is built from TRBV28 and TRBJ1-5, with D perhaps TRBD1 (6 bases). Germline assignment: CDR1 MDHEN and CDR2 SYDVKM. Trimming stripped 5 bases from V and 6 bases from J, with 11 bases between. There are 13 residues in the CDR3. The CDR3 DNA reads TGTGCCAGCAGTCGACAGGCGGTTCAGCCCCAGCATTTT. This translates into CASSRQAVQPQHF.

The V and J genes are TRBV7-2 and TRBJ2-4; TRBD1 is a possible D gene (5 bases). Trimming pared 5 bases from V and 9 bases from J, leaving 14 bases between. Germline CDR1 and CDR2: SGHTA and FQGNSA. This CDR3 contains 13 residues. This chain's CDR3 is CASSGRVTGIQYF. The CDR3 coding sequence is TGTGCCAGCAGCGGTCGGGTTACAGGCATTCAGTACTTC.